The present entry profiles one TCR beta chain with its context. Germline CDR1 reads LGHDT; CDR2 reads YNNKEL (reference sequence). This CDR3 comprises 13 residues. Unmatched junction bases numbered 6, after V lost 2 bases and J lost 11 bases. This record belongs to a study of blood T cell repertoires in COVID-19. Study in general: The United States, Italy and Spain were the sources of the acute and convalescent COVID-19 samples.

Sequencing was performed with immunoSEQ multiplex PCR; in TCRdb, only in-frame clones are kept and a portion is missing. Of roughly 130,000 clones in the sample, roughly four fifths were seen once. This clonotype was obtained from a woman between 45 and 65 years old with acute or convalescent COVID-19. The rearrangement joins TRBV3-1 (or the pseudogene TRBV3-2) to TRBJ2-1, with 7 bases that match TRBD2. Sequencing used peripheral blood. CDR3 in DNA: TGTGCCAGCAGCCAACAAGGGACTACCAAGCAGTTCTTC. It yields the protein CASSQQGTTKQFF.